The source of this T cell receptor (beta chain) is a study of cytomegalovirus exposure and HLA in healthy donors. Across the whole study: A previous analysis identified 95 million to 140 million unique TCR beta sequences derived from about 180 million T cells. Whole-study findings and limits: Some segments of the V type, notably TRBV6-2 and TRBV6-3, were excluded as indistinguishable. For cytomegalovirus status, the classifier reportedly gave diagnoses with high specificity and sensitivity. DRB1 showed the most TCR associations and HLA-C the fewest in a later analysis, as rates varied by HLA locus.

The V and J ends lost 5 bases and 5 bases respectively, with 13 bases between them. The CDR3 consists of 13 residues. Germline V gene data show CDR1 as SGHNT and CDR2 as YYREEE (reference sequence). The PCR was carried out with 60 Vbeta primers and 13 Jbeta primers. The repertoire was sequenced with immunoSEQ multiplex PCR; TCRdb's copy has only in-frame clones and lacks some. The sample includes about 200,000 clones, around 83% of them seen just once. This clone occurred a few times. Its antigen is undetermined. The sample consisted of PBMCs. The chain has TRBV5-4 and TRBJ1-1, with TRBD1 as a possible D gene (6 bases). The TCR was taken from a woman in her forties in good health and CMV-seronegative. The CDR3 is CASSFDTGTEAFF. The CDR3 coding sequence is TGTGCCAGCAGTTTCGATACAGGGACTGAAGCTTTCTTT. Together with reference TRBV5-4 and TRBJ1-1, the CDR3 gives the full variable domain: ETGVTQSPTHLIKTRGQQVTLRCSSQSGHNTVSWYQQALGQGPQFIFQYYREEENGRGNFPPRFSGLQFPNYSSELNVNALELDDSALYLCASSFDTGTEAFFGQGTRLTVV.